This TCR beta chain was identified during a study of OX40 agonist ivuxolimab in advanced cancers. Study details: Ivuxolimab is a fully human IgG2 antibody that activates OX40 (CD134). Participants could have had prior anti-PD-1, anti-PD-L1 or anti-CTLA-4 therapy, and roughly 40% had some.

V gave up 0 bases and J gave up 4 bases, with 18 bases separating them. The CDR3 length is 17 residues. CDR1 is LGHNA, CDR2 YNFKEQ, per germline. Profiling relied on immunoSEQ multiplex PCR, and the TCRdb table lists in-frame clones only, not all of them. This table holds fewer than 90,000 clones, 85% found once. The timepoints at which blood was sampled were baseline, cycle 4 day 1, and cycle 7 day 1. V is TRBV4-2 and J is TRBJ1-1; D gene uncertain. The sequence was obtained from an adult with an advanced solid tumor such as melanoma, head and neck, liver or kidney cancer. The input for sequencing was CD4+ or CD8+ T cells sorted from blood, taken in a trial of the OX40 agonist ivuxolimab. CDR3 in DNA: TGTGCCAGCAGCCAAGACCTCCCCCGACGGACTCTCACTGAAGCTTTCTTT. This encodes CASSQDLPRRTLTEAFF.